This passage covers 27 T cell receptor beta chains from one sample sequenced in a study of graft-versus-host responses after intestinal transplantation. Assay used: immunoSEQ multiplex PCR; TCRdb lists only in-frame clones, some missing. The repertoire includes about 130,000 clones, approximately 90% of them detected once, and over 0.15% sits in the top ten. Their antigens remain unidentified. Sequences were derived from unstimulated CD4+ T cells sorted from spleen or lymph node cells, sampled before intestinal transplant. The receptors come from a human donor who received an intestinal transplant.

The J gene is TRBJ2-3, the V gene TRBV6-1, with TRBD2 matching 7 bases. Germline V CDR1 and CDR2: MNHNS, SASEGT. Germline trimming cut 3 bases from V and 0 bases from J; bases unmatched to any gene: 3. This CDR3 is built from 15 residues. This chain's CDR3 is CASSESGASTDTQYF. The CDR3 nucleotides read TGTGCCAGCAGTGAGAGCGGGGCTAGCACAGATACGCAGTATTTT.

The J gene is TRBJ2-5, the V gene TRBV5-6; 9 nucleotides agree with TRBD1. V lost 4 bases and J lost 1; bases outside the gene matches: 14. The length of the CDR3 is 18 residues. The germline V gene encodes CDR1 SGHDT and CDR2 YYEEEE. The CDR3 here is CASSPGDRVVRIQETQYF. The DNA for the CDR3 is TGTGCCAGCAGCCCCGGGGACAGGGTAGTCCGGATCCAAGAGACCCAGTACTTC.

The CDR3 reads CASSPDRDGELFF. The CDR3 DNA follows: TGTGCCAGCAGCCCGGACAGGGACGGGGAGCTGTTTTTT. The genes are TRBV11-1 and TRBJ2-2; 8 bases are shared with TRBD1. V trimming: 5 bases; J trimming: 7 bases; junction bases outside the gene matches: 3. This CDR3 is 13 amino acids long. Looked up from germline, CDR1 is SGHAT and CDR2 is FQDESV (reference sequence).

The chain joins TRBV19 to TRBJ1-1, with TRBD1 matching 12 bases. The CDR3 is made up of 12 amino acids. Germline CDR1 reads LNHDA; CDR2 reads SQIVND (reference sequence). V was pared by 5 bases and J by 11 bases, with 3 bases of the junction left unmatched. The CDR3 loop is CASSGDRGRAFF. CDR3 nucleotide sequence: TGTGCCAGTAGTGGGGACAGGGGGCGGGCTTTCTTT.

This chain joins TRBV28 and TRBJ2-1, with TRBD2 matching over 9 bases. Germline CDR1 MDHEN, CDR2 SYDVKM. The CDR3 runs 14 residues. Trimming cost V 7 bases and J 8 bases; bases outside gene matches: 9. CDR3 loop: CASNRAGGVHEQFF. CDR3 bases: TGTGCCAGCAATCGGGCGGGGGGGGTACATGAGCAGTTCTTC.

The chain employs TRBV7-9 and TRBJ1-5; the D gene is possibly TRBD1 (5 bases). CDR1 SEHNR and CDR2 FQNEAQ come from the germline V gene (reference sequence). The CDR3 totals 15 residues. The ends were cut back, 1 base at V and 0 bases at J, with 7 bases in the middle. CDR3 region: CASSLEGNSNQPQHF. The CDR3 region has the DNA TGTGCCAGCAGCTTAGAGGGGAATAGCAATCAGCCCCAGCATTTT.

This rearrangement joins TRBV2 to TRBJ2-2; D may be TRBD2 (6 bases). Looked up from germline, CDR1 is SNHLY and CDR2 is FYNNEI. V dropped 5 bases and J dropped 7 bases, with 11 bases sitting between them. The CDR3 runs to 13 residues. CDR3 region: CASSTEGIGELFF. The CDR3 coding sequence is TGTGCCAGCAGTACGGAGGGGATCGGGGAGCTGTTTTTT.

The gene calls are TRBV5-1 and TRBJ1-1; D gene uncertain. V lost 6 bases, J lost 0 bases, and 9 bases lay in between. CDR3 length: 13 residues. Germline CDR1 is SGHRS and CDR2 is YFSETQ. CDR3 in amino acids: CASTDGLNTEAFF. The DNA for the CDR3 is TGCGCCAGCACAGACGGACTGAACACTGAAGCTTTCTTT.

The V call is TRBV5-5, the J call TRBJ1-1; TRBD1 is a possible D gene (6 bases). In germline, CDR1 is SGHKS, CDR2 YYEKEE (reference sequence). V lost 5 bases and J lost 1, with 15 bases in between. CDR3 length equals 15 residues. In nucleotides, the CDR3 is TGTGCCAGCAGTCGACCGGGACAACCGAACACTGAAGCTTTCTTT. It specifies CASSRPGQPNTEAFF.

V and J are TRBV11-2 and TRBJ2-5; D is ambiguous. With 5 bases removed from V and 0 bases from J, the gap between germline ends came to 16 bases. CDR1 and CDR2 (germline): SGHAT, FQNNGV. The CDR3 covers 16 residues. The CDR3 DNA follows: TGTGCCAGCAGCAAAGGTGGCCAGAAGTACCAAGAGACCCAGTACTTC. It encodes CASSKGGQKYQETQYF.

The chain links TRBV5-1 to TRBJ2-3; 9 nucleotides line up with TRBD2. With V trimmed by 0 bases and J by 4 bases, 12 bases remained unmatched. Per the germline V gene, CDR1 is SGHRS and CDR2 is YFSETQ. CDR3 size: 18 residues. The CDR3: CASSLEGGGALKADTQYF. Here the CDR3 DNA reads TGCGCCAGCAGCTTGGAGGGCGGGGGGGCCCTGAAAGCAGATACGCAGTATTTT.

The chain recombines TRBV20-1 with TRBJ1-2; D not resolved. The V gene's germline CDR1 is DFQATT and CDR2 SNEGSKA (reference sequence). V was cut by 5 bases and J by 2 bases, with 6 bases left in between. The CDR3 runs 11 residues. CDR3 region: CSAFENYGYTF. The CDR3 DNA reads TGCAGTGCTTTCGAAAACTATGGCTACACCTTC.

The chain combines TRBV5-4 with TRBJ2-7; 10 bases match TRBD1. Germline CDR1 reads SGHNT; CDR2 reads YYREEE (reference sequence). The CDR3 is made up of 15 amino acids. The ends lost 5 bases at V and 3 bases at J; junction bases unmatched: 8. For the CDR3, the DNA is TGTGCCAGCAGTAGACAGGGGGCGAAAAACTACGAGCAGTACTTC. Translating gives CASSRQGAKNYEQYF.

V and J are TRBV5-6 and TRBJ2-5; 16 bases align to TRBD2. CDR3 length: 16 residues. The junction had 5 bases not matched to a gene; V was cut back by 4 bases and J by 5 bases. Germline-derived CDR1 and CDR2 are SGHDT and YYEEEE. CDR3 loop: CASSRPGLAGGETQYF. The CDR3 DNA is TGTGCCAGCAGCCGCCCGGGACTAGCGGGAGGGGAGACCCAGTACTTC.

The count of this clone is one. V usage is TRBV29-1 and J usage is TRBJ2-3, with D perhaps being TRBD1 or TRBD2 (6 bases each). The CDR3 runs 14 residues. CDR1 is SQVTM, CDR2 ANQGSEA, per germline. V dropped 3 bases and J dropped 0 bases, with 10 bases sitting between them. This chain's CDR3 is CSVERGDSTDTQYF. The CDR3 DNA is TGCAGCGTTGAGAGGGGGGACAGCACAGATACGCAGTATTTT.

The chain combines TRBV9 with TRBJ2-3; D remains unclear. The CDR3 covers 15 residues. V was shortened by 4 bases and J by 8 bases, with 20 bases between the two germline ends. Germline V gives CDR1 SGDLS, CDR2 YYNGEE. In DNA, the CDR3 is TGTGCCAGCAGCCCAACAAACTCGGTTTCGGGTACGCAGTATTTT. Protein: CASSPTNSVSGTQYF.

The chain employs TRBV5-1 and TRBJ2-4; TRBD1 agrees at 9 bases. With 4 bases clipped from V and 5 bases from J, the junction kept 7 bases outside the gene matches. The CDR3 runs 15 residues. From germline, CDR1 is SGHRS and CDR2 YFSETQ. CDR3 amino acids: CASSRTGGGQNIQYF. Here the CDR3 DNA reads TGCGCCAGCAGCCGAACAGGGGGCGGCCAAAACATTCAGTACTTC.

The J gene is TRBJ2-1, the V gene TRBV6-6, with 10 bases matching TRBD2. V lost 6 bases, J lost 3 bases, and 2 bases stayed unmatched. The CDR3 is 14 amino acids. From germline, CDR1 is MNHNY and CDR2 SVGAGI (reference sequence). This CDR3 reads CASRTSGIYNEQFF. The DNA for the CDR3 is TGTGCCAGCAGAACTAGCGGGATCTACAATGAGCAGTTCTTC.

CDR3 nucleotide sequence: TGTGCTACGAGGGAAGGACAGACGAACACTGAAGCTTTCTTT. It is translated as CATREGQTNTEAFF. This rearrangement joins TRBV12-5 to TRBJ1-1, with D perhaps matching TRBD1 (6 bases). The V end lost 10 bases, the J end lost 1 base, and 16 bases lay between the germline ends. The CDR3 has 14 residues. CDR1 is LGHNT and CDR2 is FRNRAP in the germline V gene.

The J gene is TRBJ2-5, the V gene TRBV5-1; 7 nucleotides agree with TRBD1. The ends lost 0 bases at V and 5 bases at J; junction bases unmatched: 4. CDR3 length: 14 residues. Germline V gives CDR1 SGHRS, CDR2 YFSETQ. The CDR3 nucleotides read TGCGCCAGCAGCTTGGAAGGGGGCGGTGAGACCCAGTACTTC. Translating gives CASSLEGGGETQYF.

The V and J genes are TRBV20-1 and TRBJ1-2; 7 bases map to TRBD1. The V segment lost 6 bases and the J segment 5 bases; nucleotides outside the gene matches: 3. CDR3 length equals 11 residues. CDR1 is DFQATT, CDR2 SNEGSKA, per germline (reference sequence). The CDR3 DNA reads TGCAGTGCCGACAGGGTTTATGGCTACACCTTC. It codes for CSADRVYGYTF.

The CDR3 reads CASSGGTYNEQFF. As DNA, the CDR3 is TGTGCCAGCAGCGGGGGTACATACAATGAGCAGTTCTTC. The gene calls are TRBV7-9 and TRBJ2-1; D assignment may be TRBD1 or TRBD2 (5 bases each). Trimming stripped 5 bases from V and 4 bases from J, with 9 bases between. The CDR3 contains 13 residues. The germline gives CDR1 SEHNR, CDR2 FQNEAQ (reference sequence).

The chain links TRBV5-4 to TRBJ1-1, with D possibly being TRBD1 (5 bases). The CDR3 has 13 amino acids. Germline lookup yields CDR1 SGHNT and CDR2 YYREEE (reference sequence). Trimming removed 0 bases from V and 8 bases from J, with 11 bases in between. The CDR3: CASSLGQGLEAFF. The CDR3 DNA reads as TGTGCCAGCAGCTTGGGGCAGGGACTCGAAGCTTTCTTT.

The chain combines TRBV28 with TRBJ2-7; TRBD2 matches 10 bases. The trim removed 6 bases at V and 13 bases at J, leaving 9 bases unmatched. This CDR3 is built from 12 residues. CDR1 is MDHEN, CDR2 SYDVKM, per germline. In nucleotides, the CDR3 is TGTGCCAGCAGCCGACTGCTAGCGGGGGTTTACTTC. As protein: CASSRLLAGVYF.

The chain carries TRBV6-6 and TRBJ1-1, with D maybe TRBD1 (5 bases). This CDR3 contains 14 residues. V gave up 6 bases and J gave up 2 bases, with 13 bases separating them. CDR1 is MNHNY, CDR2 SVGAGI, per germline (reference sequence). CDR3 bases: TGTGCCAGCAGCCGACAGCGGGGAAACACTGAAGCTTTCTTT. It translates to CASSRQRGNTEAFF.

The chain joins TRBV19 to TRBJ1-1; no clear D. This CDR3 comprises 16 residues. The germline V and J ends were trimmed by 3 bases and 4 bases, with 18 bases remaining between them. CDR1 is LNHDA and CDR2 is SQIVND in the germline V gene (reference sequence). The CDR3 here is CASSILFRRGGTEAFF. Here the CDR3 DNA reads TGTGCCAGTAGTATCCTTTTCCGGCGGGGTGGCACTGAAGCTTTCTTT.

The chain is built from TRBV5-4 and TRBJ1-2, with 8 bases matching TRBD1. The CDR3 spans 17 residues. V trimming: 0 bases; J trimming: 5 bases; junction bases outside the gene matches: 12. The germline CDR1 and CDR2 sequences are SGHNT and YYREEE (reference sequence). CDR3 protein: CASSLVQGQGKRYGYTF. For the CDR3, the DNA is TGTGCCAGCAGCTTGGTACAAGGACAGGGAAAGCGTTATGGCTACACCTTC.